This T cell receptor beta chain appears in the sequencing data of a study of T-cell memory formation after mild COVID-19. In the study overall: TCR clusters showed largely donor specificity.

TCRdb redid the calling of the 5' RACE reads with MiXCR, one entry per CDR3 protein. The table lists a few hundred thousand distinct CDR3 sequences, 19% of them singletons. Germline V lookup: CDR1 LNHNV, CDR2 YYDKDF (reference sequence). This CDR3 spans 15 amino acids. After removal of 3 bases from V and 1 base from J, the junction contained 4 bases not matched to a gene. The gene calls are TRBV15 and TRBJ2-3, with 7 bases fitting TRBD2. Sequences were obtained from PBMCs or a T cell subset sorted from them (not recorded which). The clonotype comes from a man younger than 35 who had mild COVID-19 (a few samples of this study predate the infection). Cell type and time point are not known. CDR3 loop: CATSRQSGGTDTQYF. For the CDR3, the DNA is TGTGCCACCAGCAGGCAAAGCGGGGGCACAGATACGCAGTATTTT.